Below are 10 T cell receptor beta chains sequenced from a single sample in a study of Ad26.COV2.S vaccination and SARS-CoV-2 variants (dated by TCRdb to about 2021). Library preparation used the immunoSEQ multiplex PCR assay. TCRdb holds this immuneACCESS table with in-frame rearrangements only. Some clones are missing; in checked studies, unresolved V genes explain under half, and the rest has no known cause. The sample table records hundreds of thousands of clones; 89% of these occur just once. The top ten clonotypes cover approximately 1.5% of the sample. In the paper's terms, the treatment or condition label means: roughly 18 received Ad26.COV2.S at low or high dose, single or two shots; 5 received placebo; per-sample allocation not given. Repertoires of vaccine and placebo recipients were sequenced from samples collected on day 63 after the first injection. The sample was peripheral blood, taken in a trial of Ad26.COV2.S vaccine versus placebo. These receptors were obtained from a person between 18 and 59 years old who received the Ad26.COV2.S COVID-19 vaccine or a placebo.

This chain uses TRBV5-4 with TRBJ2-7, with 8 bases lining up with TRBD2. The germline gives CDR1 SGHNT, CDR2 YYREEE (reference sequence). V was clipped by 4 bases and J by 2 bases; unmatched bases: 5. The CDR3 covers 14 residues. The CDR3 DNA follows: TGTGCCAGCAGCCGCGGACTAGCTACCTACGAGCAGTACTTC. Protein: CASSRGLATYEQYF.

This sequence joins TRBV12-3 or TRBV12-4 and TRBJ1-2; possible D gene TRBD1, 5 bases. The CDR3 runs 13 residues. Trimming removed 9 bases at V and 4 bases at J, with 15 bases between. The CDR3 sequence: CASSIGVAYGYTF. The DNA of the CDR3 is TGTGCCAGTTCCATAGGGGTTGCCTATGGCTACACCTTC.

This clone was observed a few times. V is TRBV12-2 and J is TRBJ2-7; the table's TRBD1 call for D was not verified on the DNA. TRBV12-2 is a pseudogene segment. The CDR3 is made up of 14 amino acids. CDR3 in amino acids: CASRPPGQAYEQYF. CDR3 coding DNA: TGTGCAAGTCGCCCTCCGGGACAGGCCTACGAGCAGTACTTC.

The chain couples TRBV2 to TRBJ1-6, with a tentative D call TRBD1 (6 bases). Trimming cost V 4 bases and J 11 bases, with 9 bases left between them. The CDR3 is made up of 12 amino acids. The germline V gene has CDR1 SNHLY and CDR2 FYNNEI. The CDR3 loop is CASSGEGAPLHF. Here the CDR3 DNA reads TGTGCCAGCAGTGGAGAGGGGGCACCCCTCCACTTT.

The CDR3 spells CASSGTSGGHYEQYF. In nucleotides, the CDR3 is TGTGCCAGCAGCGGGACTAGCGGGGGGCATTACGAGCAGTACTTC. The chain combines TRBV11-2 with TRBJ2-7, with TRBD2 identical over 15 bases. Germline CDR1 and CDR2: SGHAT and FQNNGV. The junction had 3 bases not matched to a gene; V was cut back by 5 bases and J by 4 bases. The CDR3 loop spans 15 amino acids.

The chain uses TRBV11-2 and TRBJ2-1; TRBD2 might be the D (5 bases). V was shortened by 7 bases and J by 6 bases, with 19 bases between the two germline ends. The CDR3 length is 15 residues. Germline CDR1 SGHAT, CDR2 FQNNGV. DNA for the CDR3: TGTGCCAGCACCAAGGGAGTGGGTATGTCCAATGAGCAGTTCTTC. It specifies CASTKGVGMSNEQFF.

The chain recombines TRBV7-9 with TRBJ2-1, with no clear D. The CDR3 loop spans 12 amino acids. V lost 6 bases to trimming and J lost 5 bases, with 8 bases between them. The V gene's germline CDR1 is SEHNR and CDR2 FQNEAQ (reference sequence). CDR3 residues: CASRNGHNEQFF. CDR3 DNA: TGTGCCAGCAGAAATGGCCACAATGAGCAGTTCTTC.

In DNA form, the CDR3 reads TGCGCCAGCAGCCAAGTGGCAGGGTTCGGCAATCAGCCCCAGCATTTT. Its protein is CASSQVAGFGNQPQHF. V is TRBV4-3 and J is TRBJ1-5; D is possibly TRBD1 (5 bases). The CDR3 loop spans 16 amino acids. V dropped 1 base and J dropped 2 bases, with 12 bases sitting between them. Germline assignment: CDR1 LGHNA and CDR2 YSLEER.

The CDR3 nucleotides are TGTGCCAGCAGTCCCAGGACAGGGATCGGGGAGCTGTTTTTT. Its protein product is CASSPRTGIGELFF. This sequence joins TRBV6-5 and TRBJ2-2, with 8 bases matching TRBD1. Germline CDR1 and CDR2: MNHEY and SVGAGI. Germline trimming cut 5 bases from V and 7 bases from J; bases unmatched to any gene: 6. This CDR3 comprises 14 residues.

The chain joins TRBV30 to TRBJ1-2; no clear D. This CDR3 has 10 residues. The ends were cut back, 8 bases at V and 6 bases at J, with 10 bases in the middle. From germline, CDR1 is GTSNPN and CDR2 SVGIG (reference sequence). The CDR3 DNA reads as TGTGCCGTAGGACTGCATGGCTACACCTTC. Amino acids: CAVGLHGYTF.